This TCR beta chain was obtained from a study of Ad26.COV2.S vaccination and SARS-CoV-2 variants. For the study at large: Intramuscular Ad26.COV2.S doses were given once or twice, 56 days apart.

Findings and caveats of the study: It was reported that spike-specific CD8+ and CD4+ T cell responses were substantially broad after vaccination.

Profiled with immunoSEQ multiplex PCR; TCRdb holds only in-frame clones, not every one. The repertoire includes hundreds of thousands of clones, more than 75% of them detected once, and around 3.6% sits in the top ten. Trimming pared 0 bases from V and 6 bases from J, leaving 8 bases between. The CDR3 sequence is 13 residues long. Germline V CDR1 and CDR2: MGHRA, YSYEKL. Treatment here: about 20 received Ad26.COV2.S at low or high dose, single or two shots; 5 received placebo; per-sample allocation not given. All samples were drawn on day 63, counting from the first vaccine or placebo injection. A Boston donor was an adult aged 18-55 years. In the case of this clone: No antigen is known for it.

The TCR originated in a person between 18 and 60 years old who received the Ad26.COV2.S COVID-19 vaccine or a placebo. Sequencing was performed on peripheral blood, taken in a trial of Ad26.COV2.S vaccine versus placebo. The V gene is TRBV4-1, the J gene TRBJ1-1; tentative D call: TRBD1 (6 bases). CDR3 sequence (DNA): TGCGCCAGCAGCCAAGACAGGGGCCCTGAAGCTTTCTTT. This encodes CASSQDRGPEAFF.